This TCR beta chain was found in a study of cytomegalovirus exposure and HLA in healthy donors. Study overall: There were about 86 million unique TCRs (from HLA-typed donors) in an early data release.

Donors consisted of healthy bone marrow donors. Primers: 60 Vbeta forward and 13 Jbeta reverse. Libraries were prepared by immunoSEQ multiplex PCR; TCRdb keeps only in-frame clonotypes and omits some of them. Counted here are 54,000 or so clones, 45% to 70% occurring once; the ten biggest clones make up about 12%. Study-wide points: The records held CMV serostatus as the only immune exposure information.

The CDR3 sequence is 14 residues long. Trimming removed 6 bases from V and 2 bases from J, with 14 bases in between. In germline, CDR1 is MNHNS, CDR2 SASEGT. The sample holds a few counts of this clone. Its cognate antigen is unknown. The rearrangement links TRBV6-1 to TRBJ2-7; no firm D call. Specimen: PBMCs. This TCR was recovered from a human donor in good health. The CDR3 DNA reads TGTGCCAGCAGCCACGGTCTAGTAGCCTACGAGCAGTACTTC. Translation gives CASSHGLVAYEQYF.